Presented here are 3 T cell receptor beta chains from one specimen sequenced in a study of long-term antiretroviral therapy in people with HIV. Survey-level resolution applied to immunoSEQ assay v3.0. The assay was immunoSEQ multiplex PCR, and TCRdb's table has in-frame clones only and misses some. This sample has over 30,000 clones; around 85% occur once, and the top ten carry roughly 4%. The specimen was unsorted PBMCs, collected 1.2 years after starting antiretroviral therapy. These receptors all come from a woman in her 50s with HIV.

The CDR3 loop reads CASSLAGQIYGYTF. For the CDR3, the DNA is TGTGCCAGCAGCTTAGCAGGACAGATCTATGGCTACACCTTC. The chain uses TRBV7-2 and TRBJ1-2; weak D call: TRBD1 (6 bases). The CDR3 covers 14 residues. The V and J ends lost 0 bases and 4 bases respectively, with 9 bases between them. Germline CDR1 and CDR2: SGHTA and FQGNSA.

This clone was observed a single time. The chain has TRBV5-8 and TRBJ2-4; D remains ambiguous. The germline V and J ends were trimmed by 0 bases and 0 bases, with 4 bases remaining between them. The length of the CDR3 is 14 residues. Germline CDR1 reads SGHTS; CDR2 reads YDEGEE. The CDR3 nucleotides read TGTGCCAGCAGCTTGGGGATAGCCAAAAACATTCAGTACTTC. Translating gives CASSLGIAKNIQYF.

The V gene is TRBV5-4, the J gene TRBJ1-6; D unclear. CDR1 and CDR2 from the germline V gene are SGHNT and YYREEE (reference sequence). The CDR3 contains 16 residues. The germline V and J ends were trimmed by 2 bases and 4 bases, with 13 bases remaining between them. The CDR3 nucleotides read TGTGCCAGCAGCTTTCTGACCGCGGCGTATAATTCACCCCTCCACTTT. Its protein product is CASSFLTAAYNSPLHF.